This TCR beta chain was captured by sequencing in a study of T-cell memory formation after mild COVID-19. Study as a whole: Across donors, TCR clusters were largely donor specific.

There are a few counts of this clonotype. As yet, its antigen is unknown. V shed 2 bases and J 6 bases; nucleotides not matched to a gene: 11. The CDR3 totals 16 residues. CDR1 is SGHAT and CDR2 is FQNNGV in the germline V gene. Whole-study findings and limits: Clones that contracted from day 15 to 85 were balanced CD4/CD8, while later expanders leaned CD4+. The pre-infection memory compartment contained some responding clones, suggesting cross-reactive memory joined. Largely, contracting CD4+ clones fell within CM and EM, and contracting CD8+ clones within EMRA.

One entry per CDR3 protein, called by TCRdb with MiXCR from the 5' RACE reads. Of over 70,000 distinct CDR3 sequences listed, approximately 15% are singletons. The sequencing input was PBMCs or a T cell subset sorted from them (not recorded which). The chain is built from TRBV11-2 and TRBJ2-3; 7 bases line up with TRBD2. The clonotype originates from a man aged 18 to 35 who had mild COVID-19 (a few samples of this study predate the infection). Cell type and time point are not known. CDR3 sequence reads: CASSLSRTSPWDTQYF. In nucleotides, the CDR3 is TGTGCCAGCAGCTTATCCCGGACTAGTCCGTGGGATACGCAGTATTTT. Drawing the rest from reference TRBV11-2 and TRBJ2-3, the complete variable domain is EAGVAQSPRYKIIEKRQSVAFWCNPISGHATLYWYQQILGQGPKLLIQFQNNGVVDDSQLPKDRFSAERLKGVDSTLKIQPAKLEDSAVYLCASSLSRTSPWDTQYFGPGTRLTVL.